This TCR beta chain was obtained from a study of cytotoxic CD8 clonotypes in ibrutinib-treated CLL. Study-wide background: Productive templates per sample averaged about 260,000; productive rearrangements, some 99,000.

Of note for this clone: The antigen is not known.

This CDR3 has 15 amino acids. The V end was cut by 6 bases, the J end by 0 bases, with 14 bases between. Germline assignment: CDR1 LNHDA and CDR2 SQIVND (reference sequence). With sequencing, the targeted depth ranged from 1 in 200,000 to 1 in 1 million T cells. Clones were read by immunoSEQ multiplex PCR, and TCRdb kept only the in-frame ones, dropping some. This table holds over 70,000 clones, around 84% found once. Broader study findings: Timing of sampling differed between sustained-remission and progressing patients. Contraction or stability on treatment was seen for public clonotypes, which were uncommon.

This receptor was obtained from a human donor with chronic lymphocytic leukemia. Sequenced material: PBMCs, taken before ibrutinib treatment. The chain couples TRBV19 to TRBJ1-2; D may be TRBD1 (5 bases). CDR3 amino acids: CASSREQSTNYGYTF. Written as DNA, the CDR3 is TGTGCCAGTAGCAGGGAGCAGAGTACTAACTATGGCTACACCTTC.